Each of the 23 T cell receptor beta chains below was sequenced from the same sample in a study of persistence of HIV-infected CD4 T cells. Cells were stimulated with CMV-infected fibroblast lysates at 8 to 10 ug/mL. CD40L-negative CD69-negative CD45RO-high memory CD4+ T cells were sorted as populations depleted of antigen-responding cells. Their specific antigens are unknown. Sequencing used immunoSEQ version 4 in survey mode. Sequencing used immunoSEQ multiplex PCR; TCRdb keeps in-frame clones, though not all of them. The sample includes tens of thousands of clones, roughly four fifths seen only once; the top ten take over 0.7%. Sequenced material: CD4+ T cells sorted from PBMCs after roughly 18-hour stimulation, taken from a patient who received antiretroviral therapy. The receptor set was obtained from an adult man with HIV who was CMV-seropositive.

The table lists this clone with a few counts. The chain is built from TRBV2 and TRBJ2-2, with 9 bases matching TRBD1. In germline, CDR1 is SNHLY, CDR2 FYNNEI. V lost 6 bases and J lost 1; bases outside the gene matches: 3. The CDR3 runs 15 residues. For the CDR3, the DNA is TGTGCCAGCAGAGCGGGACAGGGGAACACCGGGGAGCTGTTTTTT. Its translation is CASRAGQGNTGELFF.

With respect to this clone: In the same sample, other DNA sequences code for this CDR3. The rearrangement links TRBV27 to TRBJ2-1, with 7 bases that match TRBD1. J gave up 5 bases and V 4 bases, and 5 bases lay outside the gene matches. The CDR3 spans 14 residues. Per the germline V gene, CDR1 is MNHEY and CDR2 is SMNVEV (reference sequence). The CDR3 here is CASSSGTVNNEQFF. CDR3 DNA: TGTGCCAGCAGTTCAGGGACAGTAAACAATGAGCAGTTCTTC.

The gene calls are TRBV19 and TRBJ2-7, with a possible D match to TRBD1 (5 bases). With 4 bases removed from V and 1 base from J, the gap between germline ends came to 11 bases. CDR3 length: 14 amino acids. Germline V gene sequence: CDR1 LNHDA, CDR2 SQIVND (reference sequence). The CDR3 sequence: CASSRGRSSYEQYF. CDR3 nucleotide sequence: TGTGCCAGTAGTAGGGGCAGGAGTTCCTACGAGCAGTACTTC.

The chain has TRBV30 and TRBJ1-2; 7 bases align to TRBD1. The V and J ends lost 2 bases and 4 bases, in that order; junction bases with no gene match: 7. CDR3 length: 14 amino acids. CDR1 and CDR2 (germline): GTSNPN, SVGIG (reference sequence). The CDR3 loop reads CAWSSFGTAYGYTF. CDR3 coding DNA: TGTGCCTGGAGTTCGTTTGGGACAGCCTATGGCTACACCTTC. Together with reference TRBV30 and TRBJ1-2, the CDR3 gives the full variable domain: SQTIHQWPATLVQPVGSPLSLECTVEGTSNPNLYWYRQAAGRGLQLLFYSVGIGQISSEVPQNLSASRPQDRQFILSSKKLLLSDSGFYLCAWSSFGTAYGYTFGSGTRLTVV.

The CDR3 bases are TGTGCCAGCAGTTTCTACAGGGTATACGAGCAGTACTTC. Protein sequence: CASSFYRVYEQYF. The genes are TRBV6-2 or TRBV6-3 and TRBJ2-7, with D possibly being TRBD1 (6 bases). From germline, CDR1 is MNHEY and CDR2 SVGEGT. This CDR3 is 13 amino acids long. V lost 4 bases and J 4 bases, leaving 11 bases between the germline ends.

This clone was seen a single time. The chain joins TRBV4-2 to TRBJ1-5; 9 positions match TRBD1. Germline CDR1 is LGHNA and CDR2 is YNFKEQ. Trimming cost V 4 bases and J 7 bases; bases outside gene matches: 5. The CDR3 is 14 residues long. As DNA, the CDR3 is TGTGCCAGCAGCCGGGGACAGGGTGAACAGCCCCAGCATTTT. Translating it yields CASSRGQGEQPQHF.

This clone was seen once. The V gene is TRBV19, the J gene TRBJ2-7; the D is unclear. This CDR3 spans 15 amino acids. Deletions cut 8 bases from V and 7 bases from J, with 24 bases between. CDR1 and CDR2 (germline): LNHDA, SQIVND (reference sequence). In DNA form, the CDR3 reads TGTGCCAGTTCACTTGTCGGCCAACCGGGTTGGGAGCAGTACTTC. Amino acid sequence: CASSLVGQPGWEQYF.

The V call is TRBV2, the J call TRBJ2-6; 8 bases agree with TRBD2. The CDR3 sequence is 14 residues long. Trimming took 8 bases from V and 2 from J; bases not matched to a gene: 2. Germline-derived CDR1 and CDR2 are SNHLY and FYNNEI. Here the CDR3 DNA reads TGTGCCAGCTCGGGGGGGACTGGGGCCAACGTCCTGACTTTC. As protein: CASSGGTGANVLTF. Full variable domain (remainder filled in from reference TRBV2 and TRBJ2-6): EPEVTQTPSHQVTQMGQEVILRCVPISNHLYFYWYRQILGQKVEFLVSFYNNEISEKSEIFDDQFSVERPDGSNFTLKIRSTKLEDSAMYFCASSGGTGANVLTFGAGSRLTVL.

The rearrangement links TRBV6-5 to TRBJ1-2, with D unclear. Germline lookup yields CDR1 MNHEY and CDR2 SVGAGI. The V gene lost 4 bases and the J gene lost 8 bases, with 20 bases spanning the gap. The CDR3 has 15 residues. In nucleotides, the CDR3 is TGTGCCAGCAGTTCCCTATCGGTAGATAGTTACGGCTACACCTTC. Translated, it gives CASSSLSVDSYGYTF.

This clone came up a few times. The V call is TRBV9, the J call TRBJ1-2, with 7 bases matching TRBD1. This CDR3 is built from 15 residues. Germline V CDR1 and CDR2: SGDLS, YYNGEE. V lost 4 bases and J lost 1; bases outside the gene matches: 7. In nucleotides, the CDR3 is TGTGCCAGCAGCCTAGAGGGGGACAGTAACTATGGCTACACCTTC. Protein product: CASSLEGDSNYGYTF.

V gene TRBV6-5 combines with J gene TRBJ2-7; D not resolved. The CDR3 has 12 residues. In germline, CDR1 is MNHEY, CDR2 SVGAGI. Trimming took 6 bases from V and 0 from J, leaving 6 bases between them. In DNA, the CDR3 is TGTGCCAGCAGGGATCCCTCCTACGAGCAGTACTTC. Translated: CASRDPSYEQYF.

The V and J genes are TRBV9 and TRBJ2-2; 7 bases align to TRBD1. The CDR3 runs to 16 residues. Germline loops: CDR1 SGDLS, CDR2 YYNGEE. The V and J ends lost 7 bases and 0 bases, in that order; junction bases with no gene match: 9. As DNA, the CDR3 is TGTGCCAGCTGGGGACAGAGCGCTTCGAACACCGGGGAGCTGTTTTTT. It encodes CASWGQSASNTGELFF.

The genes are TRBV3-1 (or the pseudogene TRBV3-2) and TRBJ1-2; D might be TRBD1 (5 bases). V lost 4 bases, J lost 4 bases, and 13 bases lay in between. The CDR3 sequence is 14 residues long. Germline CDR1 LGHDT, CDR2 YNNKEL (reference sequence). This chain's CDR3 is CASSPGPRSYGYTF. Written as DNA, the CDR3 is TGTGCCAGCAGCCCGGGACCGAGGAGCTATGGCTACACCTTC.

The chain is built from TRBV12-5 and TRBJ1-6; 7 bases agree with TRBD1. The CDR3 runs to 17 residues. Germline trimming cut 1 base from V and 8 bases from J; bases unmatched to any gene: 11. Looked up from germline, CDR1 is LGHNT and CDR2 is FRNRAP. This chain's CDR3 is CASGLALTGVPDSPLHF. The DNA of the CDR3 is TGTGCTAGTGGTTTGGCCCTAACAGGGGTCCCTGATTCACCCCTCCACTTT.

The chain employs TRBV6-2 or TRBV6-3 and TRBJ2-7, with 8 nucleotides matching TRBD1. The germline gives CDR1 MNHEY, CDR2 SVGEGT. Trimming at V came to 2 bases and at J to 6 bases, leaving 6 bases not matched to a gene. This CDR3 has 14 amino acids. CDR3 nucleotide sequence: TGTGCCAGCAGTTACCAAGACAGGGGAGGCGAGCAGTACTTC. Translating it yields CASSYQDRGGEQYF.

CDR3 in amino acids: CASSRGSNQPQHF. The CDR3 region has the DNA TGTGCCAGCAGCAGAGGTAGCAATCAGCCCCAGCATTTT. The chain is built from TRBV6-5 and TRBJ1-5; D is unclear. Germline V lookup: CDR1 MNHEY, CDR2 SVGAGI. This CDR3 has 13 residues. V dropped 6 bases and J dropped 0 bases, with 6 bases sitting between them.

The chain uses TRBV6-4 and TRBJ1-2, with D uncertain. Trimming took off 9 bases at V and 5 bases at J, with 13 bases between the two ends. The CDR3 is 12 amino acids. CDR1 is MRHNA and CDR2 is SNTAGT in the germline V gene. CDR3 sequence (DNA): TGTGCCAGTTCTTCCAATGGGTATGGCTACACCTTC. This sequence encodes CASSSNGYGYTF.

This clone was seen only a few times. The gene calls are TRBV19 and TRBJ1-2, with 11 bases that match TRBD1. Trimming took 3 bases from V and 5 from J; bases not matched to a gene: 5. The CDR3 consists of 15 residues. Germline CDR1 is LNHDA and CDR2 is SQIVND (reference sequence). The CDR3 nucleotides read TGTGCCAGTAGTATCGGGACAGGGGGAGTTTATGGCTACACCTTC. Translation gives CASSIGTGGVYGYTF.

The CDR3: CAISGLTSGGHKSSYNEQFF. In DNA, the CDR3 is TGTGCCATCAGTGGCCTGACTAGCGGGGGGCACAAGAGCTCCTACAATGAGCAGTTCTTC. V is TRBV10-3 and J is TRBJ2-1; the match to TRBD2 covers 13 bases. Germline V gene lookup returns CDR1 ENHRY and CDR2 SYGVKD. The trim removed 4 bases at V and 0 bases at J, leaving 12 bases unmatched. The CDR3 runs to 20 residues.

The CDR3 region is CASSATPRHSNQPQHF. The CDR3 DNA reads as TGTGCCAGCAGCGCCACCCCCAGACATAGCAATCAGCCCCAGCATTTT. The gene calls are TRBV7-3 and TRBJ1-5; D call uncertain. The CDR3 runs to 16 residues. The V gene's germline CDR1 is SGHTA and CDR2 FQGTGA. Trimming shortened V by 5 bases and J by 0 bases, and 14 bases separated the two germline ends.

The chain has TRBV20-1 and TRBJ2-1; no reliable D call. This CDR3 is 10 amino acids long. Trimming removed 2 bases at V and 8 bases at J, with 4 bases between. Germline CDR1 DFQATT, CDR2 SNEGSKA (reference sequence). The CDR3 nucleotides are TGCAGTGCTAGACGGTATGAGCAGTTCTTC. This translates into CSARRYEQFF.

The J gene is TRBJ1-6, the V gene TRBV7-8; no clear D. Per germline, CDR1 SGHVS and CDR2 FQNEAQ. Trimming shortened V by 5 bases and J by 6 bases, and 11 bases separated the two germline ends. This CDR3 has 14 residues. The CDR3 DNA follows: TGTGCCAGCAGCCGAGGACGGGTTAATTCACCCCTCCACTTT. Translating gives CASSRGRVNSPLHF.

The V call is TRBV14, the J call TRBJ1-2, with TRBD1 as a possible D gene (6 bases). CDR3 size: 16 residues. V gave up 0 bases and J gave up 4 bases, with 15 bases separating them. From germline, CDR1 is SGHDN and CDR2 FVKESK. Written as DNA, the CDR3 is TGTGCCAGCAGCCAAGAAATCGGGGCAGGGGCCTATGGCTACACCTTC. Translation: CASSQEIGAGAYGYTF.